This T cell receptor (beta chain) was captured by sequencing in a study of T cell changes during pregnancy in multiple sclerosis. Germline V gene lookup returns CDR1 MGHRA and CDR2 YSYEKL. This CDR3 comprises 14 residues. Trimming took 5 bases from V and 0 from J, leaving 10 bases between them. The data were produced by immunoSEQ multiplex PCR, yet TCRdb's version contains in-frame clones alone and is incomplete. The repertoire holds around 95,000 clones, about 90% seen once, with roughly 2.3% in the top ten. Sequencing used peripheral blood, obtained after pregnancy. This chain joins TRBV4-1 and TRBJ1-1; maybe TRBD1 (5 bases). This receptor was obtained from a female donor in good health, enrolled as a control in a pregnancy study. CDR3 region: CASSIRALNTEAFF. In DNA, the CDR3 is TGCGCCAGCAGCATCAGGGCCCTGAACACTGAAGCTTTCTTT.